The T cell receptor beta chain under discussion was sequenced for a study of glioma-infiltrating T cells. Using RNA template, CDR3s of TCR alpha and beta were amplified with iRepertoire arm-PCR. For one-step reverse transcription and amplification, roughly 85-450 ng of tissue mRNA or PBMC total RNA was used. TCRdb analysed the multiplex PCR reads with MiXCR anew, one entry per CDR3 protein. The sample has 160,000 or so distinct CDR3 sequences; around 40% are singletons. A few counts support this clonotype. The CDR3 extends over 11 amino acids. CDR1 and CDR2 from the germline V gene are SQVTM and ANQGSEA. V was clipped by 6 bases and J by 6 bases; unmatched bases: 1.

The sample comprised glioma tissue, nonneoplastic brain tissue, or PBMCs (not recorded which). The source of this sequence is a human donor with low-grade glioma or glioblastoma, undergoing nonglioma brain surgery, or in good health (not recorded which). This sequence joins TRBV29-1 and TRBJ2-1, with 8 bases aligning to TRBD1. CDR3 sequence: CSVDRGNEQFF. The CDR3 DNA follows: TGCAGCGTAGACAGGGGCAATGAGCAGTTCTTC.